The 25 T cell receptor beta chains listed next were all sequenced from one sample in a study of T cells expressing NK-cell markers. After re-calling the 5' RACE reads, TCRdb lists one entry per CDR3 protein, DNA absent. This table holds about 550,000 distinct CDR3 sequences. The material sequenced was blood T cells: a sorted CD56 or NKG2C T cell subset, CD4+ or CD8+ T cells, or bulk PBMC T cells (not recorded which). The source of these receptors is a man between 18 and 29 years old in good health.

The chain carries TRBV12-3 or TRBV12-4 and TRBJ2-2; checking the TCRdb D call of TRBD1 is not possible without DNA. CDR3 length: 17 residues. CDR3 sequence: CASSHSGGRSNTGELFF.

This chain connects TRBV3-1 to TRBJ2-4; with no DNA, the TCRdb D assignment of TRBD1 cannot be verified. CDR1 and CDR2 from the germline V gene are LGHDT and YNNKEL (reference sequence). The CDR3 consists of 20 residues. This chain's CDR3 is CASSHSAGTGGRRAKNIQYF.

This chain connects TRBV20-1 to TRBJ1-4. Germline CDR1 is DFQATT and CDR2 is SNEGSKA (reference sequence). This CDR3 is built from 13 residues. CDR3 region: CSARDREFEKLFF.

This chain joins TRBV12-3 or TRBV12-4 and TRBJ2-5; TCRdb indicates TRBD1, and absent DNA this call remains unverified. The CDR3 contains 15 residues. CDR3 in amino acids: CASSFRGQNQETQYF.

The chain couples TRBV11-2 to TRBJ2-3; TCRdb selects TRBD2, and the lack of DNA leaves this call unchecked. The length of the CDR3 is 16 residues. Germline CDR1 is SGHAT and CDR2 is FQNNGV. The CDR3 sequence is CASSLASGRPSDTQYF.

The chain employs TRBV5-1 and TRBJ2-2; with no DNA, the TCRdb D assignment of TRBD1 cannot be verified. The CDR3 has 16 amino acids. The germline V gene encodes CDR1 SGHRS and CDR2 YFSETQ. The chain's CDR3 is CASSLSPPSTTGELFF.

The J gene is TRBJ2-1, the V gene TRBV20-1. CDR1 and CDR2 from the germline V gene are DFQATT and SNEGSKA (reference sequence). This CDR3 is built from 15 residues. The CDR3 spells CSARRFDASYNEQFF.

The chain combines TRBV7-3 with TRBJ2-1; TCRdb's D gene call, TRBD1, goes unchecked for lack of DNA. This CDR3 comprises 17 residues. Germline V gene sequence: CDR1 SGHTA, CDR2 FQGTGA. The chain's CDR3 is CASSLQGGSESYNEQFF.

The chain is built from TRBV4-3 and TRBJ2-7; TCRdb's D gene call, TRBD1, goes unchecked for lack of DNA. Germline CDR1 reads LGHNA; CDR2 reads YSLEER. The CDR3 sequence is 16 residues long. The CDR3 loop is CASSQERTGNSYEQYF.

The CDR3 sequence: CASSLDSRGLGPSGIQYF. The chain has TRBV12-3 or TRBV12-4 and TRBJ2-4; TCRdb names TRBD1, which stays unverified in the absence of DNA. The CDR3 has 18 residues.

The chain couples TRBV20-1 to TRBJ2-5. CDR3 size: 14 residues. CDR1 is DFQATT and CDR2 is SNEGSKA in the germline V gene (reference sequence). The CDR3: CSARAPSGLETQYF.

CDR3: CASSQRGQNTGELFF. The J gene is TRBJ2-2, the V gene TRBV4-2; with no DNA, the TCRdb D assignment of TRBD1 cannot be verified. Germline CDR1 is LGHNA and CDR2 is YNFKEQ. The CDR3 runs to 15 residues.

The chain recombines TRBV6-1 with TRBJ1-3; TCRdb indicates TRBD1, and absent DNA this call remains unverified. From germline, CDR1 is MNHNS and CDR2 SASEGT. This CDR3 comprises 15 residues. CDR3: CASSEFGATGNTIYF.

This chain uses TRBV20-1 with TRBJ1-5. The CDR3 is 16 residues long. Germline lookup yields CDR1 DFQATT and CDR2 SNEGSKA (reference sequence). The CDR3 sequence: CSARDLLVQGNQPQHF.

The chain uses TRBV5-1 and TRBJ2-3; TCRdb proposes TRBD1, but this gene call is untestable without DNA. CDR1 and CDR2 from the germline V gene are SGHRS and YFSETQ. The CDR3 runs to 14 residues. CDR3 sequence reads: CASSLDRAADTQYF.

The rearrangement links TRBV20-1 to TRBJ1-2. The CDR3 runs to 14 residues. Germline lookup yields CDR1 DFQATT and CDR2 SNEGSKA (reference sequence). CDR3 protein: CSARVVESPYGYTF.

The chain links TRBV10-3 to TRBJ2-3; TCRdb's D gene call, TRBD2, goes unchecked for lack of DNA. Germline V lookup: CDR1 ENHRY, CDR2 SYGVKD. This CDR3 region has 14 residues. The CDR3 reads CARETSGIGDTQYF.

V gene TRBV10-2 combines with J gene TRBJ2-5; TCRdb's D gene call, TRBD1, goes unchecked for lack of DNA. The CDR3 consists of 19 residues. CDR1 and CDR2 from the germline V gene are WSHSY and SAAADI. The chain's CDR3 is CASRPTDRDRPISGETQYF.

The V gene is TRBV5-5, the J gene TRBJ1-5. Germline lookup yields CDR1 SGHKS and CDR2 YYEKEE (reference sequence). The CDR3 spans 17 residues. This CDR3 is CASSGPWTADSNQPQHF.

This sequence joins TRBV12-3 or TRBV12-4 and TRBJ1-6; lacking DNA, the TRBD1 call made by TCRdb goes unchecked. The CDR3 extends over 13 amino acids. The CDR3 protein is CASGGQGSSPLHF.

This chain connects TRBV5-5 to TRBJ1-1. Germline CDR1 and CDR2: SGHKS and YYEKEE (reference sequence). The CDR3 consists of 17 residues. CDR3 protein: CASSLSAGIGWNTEAFF.

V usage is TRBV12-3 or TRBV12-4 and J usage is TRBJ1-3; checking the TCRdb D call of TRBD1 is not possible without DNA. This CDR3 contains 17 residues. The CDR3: CASSFGTGGRSGNTIYF.

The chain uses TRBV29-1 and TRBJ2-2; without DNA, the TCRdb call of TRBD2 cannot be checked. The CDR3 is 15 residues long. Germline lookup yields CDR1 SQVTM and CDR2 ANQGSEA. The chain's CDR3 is CSVETGTSYTGELFF.

The CDR3 reads CASSQDLGNTGELFF. This chain joins TRBV3-1 and TRBJ2-2. This CDR3 is 15 amino acids long. The germline CDR1 and CDR2 sequences are LGHDT and YNNKEL (reference sequence).

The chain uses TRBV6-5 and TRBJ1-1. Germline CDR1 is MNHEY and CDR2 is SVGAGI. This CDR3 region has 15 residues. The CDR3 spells CASSYSVSAGTEAFF.